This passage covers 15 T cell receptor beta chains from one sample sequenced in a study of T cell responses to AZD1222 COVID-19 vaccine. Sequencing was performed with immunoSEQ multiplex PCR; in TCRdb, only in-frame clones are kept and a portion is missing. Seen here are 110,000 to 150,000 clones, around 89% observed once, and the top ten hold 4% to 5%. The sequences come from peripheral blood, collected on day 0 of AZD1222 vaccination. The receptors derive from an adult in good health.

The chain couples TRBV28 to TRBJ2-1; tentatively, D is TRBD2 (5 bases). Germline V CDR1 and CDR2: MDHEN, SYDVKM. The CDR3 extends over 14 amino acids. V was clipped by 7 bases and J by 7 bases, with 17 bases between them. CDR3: CASTLLRTQNEQFF. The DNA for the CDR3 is TGTGCCAGCACCCTACTAAGGACTCAGAATGAGCAGTTCTTC.

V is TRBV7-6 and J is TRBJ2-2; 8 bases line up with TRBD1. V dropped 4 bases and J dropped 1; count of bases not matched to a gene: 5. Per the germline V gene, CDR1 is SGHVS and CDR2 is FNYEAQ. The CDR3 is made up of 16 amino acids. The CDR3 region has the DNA TGTGCCAGCAGCTCCCAGGGGGCTCGGAACACCGGGGAGCTGTTTTTT. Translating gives CASSSQGARNTGELFF.

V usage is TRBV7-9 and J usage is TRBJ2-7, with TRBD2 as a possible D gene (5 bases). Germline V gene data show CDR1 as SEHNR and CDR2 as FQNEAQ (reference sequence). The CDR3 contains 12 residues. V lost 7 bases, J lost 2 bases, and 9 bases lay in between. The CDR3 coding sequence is TGTGCCAGCACGGACGGGACCTACGAGCAGTACTTC. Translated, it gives CASTDGTYEQYF.

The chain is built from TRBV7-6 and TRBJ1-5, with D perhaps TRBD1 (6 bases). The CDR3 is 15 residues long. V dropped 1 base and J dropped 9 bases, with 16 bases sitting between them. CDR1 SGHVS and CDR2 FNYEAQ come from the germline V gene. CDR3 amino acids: CASSLDPLGGAPQHF. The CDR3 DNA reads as TGTGCCAGCAGCTTAGACCCTTTAGGGGGAGCGCCCCAGCATTTT.

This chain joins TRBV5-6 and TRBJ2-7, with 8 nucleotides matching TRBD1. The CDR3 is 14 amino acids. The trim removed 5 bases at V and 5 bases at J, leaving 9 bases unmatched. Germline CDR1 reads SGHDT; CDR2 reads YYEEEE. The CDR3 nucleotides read TGTGCCAGCAGACTTGGACAGGGTGGAAACGAGCAGTACTTC. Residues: CASRLGQGGNEQYF.

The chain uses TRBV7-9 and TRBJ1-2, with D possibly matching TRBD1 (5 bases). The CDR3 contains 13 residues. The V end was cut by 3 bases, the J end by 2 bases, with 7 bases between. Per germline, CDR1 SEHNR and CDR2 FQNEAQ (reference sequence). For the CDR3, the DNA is TGTGCCAGCAGCTTGGCAGGGAACTATGGCTACACCTTC. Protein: CASSLAGNYGYTF. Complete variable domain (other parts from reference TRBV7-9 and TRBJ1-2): DTGVSQNPRHKITKRGQNVTFRCDPISEHNRLYWYRQTLGQGPEFLTYFQNEAQLEKSRLLSDRFSAERPKGSFSTLEIQRTEQGDSAMYLCASSLAGNYGYTFGSGTRLTVV.

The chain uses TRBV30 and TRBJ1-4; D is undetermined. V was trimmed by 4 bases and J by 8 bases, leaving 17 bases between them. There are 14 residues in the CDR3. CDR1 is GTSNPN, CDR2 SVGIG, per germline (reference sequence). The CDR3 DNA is TGTGCCTGGACCCCCCTGTATGTGGCGGAAAAACTGTTTTTT. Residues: CAWTPLYVAEKLFF. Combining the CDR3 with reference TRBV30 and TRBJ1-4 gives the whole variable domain SQTIHQWPATLVQPVGSPLSLECTVEGTSNPNLYWYRQAAGRGLQLLFYSVGIGQISSEVPQNLSASRPQDRQFILSSKKLLLSDSGFYLCAWTPLYVAEKLFFGSGTQLSVL.

The CDR3 spells CASSSRPLSGNTIYF. The DNA for the CDR3 is TGTGCCAGCAGTTCTCGGCCTCTCTCTGGAAACACCATATATTTT. V and J are TRBV28 and TRBJ1-3; D is unclear. Germline CDR1 MDHEN, CDR2 SYDVKM. The germline V and J ends were trimmed by 4 bases and 0 bases, with 10 bases remaining between them. CDR3 length: 15 amino acids.

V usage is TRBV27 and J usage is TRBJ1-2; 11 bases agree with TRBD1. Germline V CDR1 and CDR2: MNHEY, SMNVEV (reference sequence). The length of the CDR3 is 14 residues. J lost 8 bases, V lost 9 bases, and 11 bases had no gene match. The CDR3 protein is CASGQGARVYGYTF. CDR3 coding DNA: TGTGCCAGTGGACAGGGGGCGCGAGTTTACGGCTACACCTTC.

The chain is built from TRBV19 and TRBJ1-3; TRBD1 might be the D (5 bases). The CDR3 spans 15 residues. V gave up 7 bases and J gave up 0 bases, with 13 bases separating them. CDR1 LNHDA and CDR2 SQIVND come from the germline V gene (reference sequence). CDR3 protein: CASIMTVLSGNTIYF. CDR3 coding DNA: TGTGCCAGTATAATGACAGTCCTCTCTGGAAACACCATATATTTT.

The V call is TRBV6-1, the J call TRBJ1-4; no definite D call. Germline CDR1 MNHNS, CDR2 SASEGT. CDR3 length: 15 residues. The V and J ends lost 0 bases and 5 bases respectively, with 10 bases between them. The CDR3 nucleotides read TGTGCCAGCAGTGAAGCAGTAGGCCCAAATGAAAAACTGTTTTTT. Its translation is CASSEAVGPNEKLFF.

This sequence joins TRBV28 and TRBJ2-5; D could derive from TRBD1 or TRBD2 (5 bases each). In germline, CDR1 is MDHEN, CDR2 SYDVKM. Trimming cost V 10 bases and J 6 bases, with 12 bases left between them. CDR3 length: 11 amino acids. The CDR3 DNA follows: TGTGCCACCAGGGACCCCCAGACCCAGTACTTC. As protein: CATRDPQTQYF.

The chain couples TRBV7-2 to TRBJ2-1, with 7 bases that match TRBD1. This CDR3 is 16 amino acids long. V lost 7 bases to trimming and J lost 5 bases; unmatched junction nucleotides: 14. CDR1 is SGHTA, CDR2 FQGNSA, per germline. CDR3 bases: TGTGCCAGCAACGTTCAACCGGGACAGTCTAACAATGAGCAGTTCTTC. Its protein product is CASNVQPGQSNNEQFF.

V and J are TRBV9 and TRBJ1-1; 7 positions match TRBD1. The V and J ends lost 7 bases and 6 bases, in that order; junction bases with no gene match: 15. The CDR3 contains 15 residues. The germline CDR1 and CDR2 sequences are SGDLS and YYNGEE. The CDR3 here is CASEERDSPYSEAFF. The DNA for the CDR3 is TGTGCCAGCGAGGAGAGGGACAGCCCATATTCTGAAGCTTTCTTT.

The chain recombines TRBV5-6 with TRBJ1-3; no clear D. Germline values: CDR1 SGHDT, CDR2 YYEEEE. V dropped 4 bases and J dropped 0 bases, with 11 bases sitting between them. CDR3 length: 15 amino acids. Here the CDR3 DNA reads TGTGCCAGCAGCCCTCGAGGGCTCTCTGGAAACACCATATATTTT. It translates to CASSPRGLSGNTIYF.